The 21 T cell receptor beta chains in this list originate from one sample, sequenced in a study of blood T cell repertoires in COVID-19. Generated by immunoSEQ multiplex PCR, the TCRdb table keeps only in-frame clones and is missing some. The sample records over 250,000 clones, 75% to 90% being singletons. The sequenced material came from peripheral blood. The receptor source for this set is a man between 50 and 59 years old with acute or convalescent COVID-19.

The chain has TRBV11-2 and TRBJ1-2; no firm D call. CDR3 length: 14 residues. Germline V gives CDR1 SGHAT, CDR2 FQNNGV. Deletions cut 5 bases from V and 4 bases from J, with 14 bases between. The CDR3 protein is CASSVGLGSYGYTF. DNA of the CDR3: TGTGCCAGCAGCGTAGGACTTGGGTCCTATGGCTACACCTTC.

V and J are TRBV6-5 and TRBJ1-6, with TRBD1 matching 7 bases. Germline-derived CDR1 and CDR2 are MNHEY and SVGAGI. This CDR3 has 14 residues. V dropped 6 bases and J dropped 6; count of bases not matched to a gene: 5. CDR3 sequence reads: CASSPGQSNSPLHF. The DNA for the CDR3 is TGTGCCAGCAGCCCGGGACAGTCTAATTCACCCCTCCACTTT.

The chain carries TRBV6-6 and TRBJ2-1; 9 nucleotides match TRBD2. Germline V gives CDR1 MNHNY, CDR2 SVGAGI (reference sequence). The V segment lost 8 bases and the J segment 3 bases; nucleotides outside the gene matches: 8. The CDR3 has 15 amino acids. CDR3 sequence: CASLSTAGGYNEQFF. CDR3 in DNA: TGTGCCAGCTTGTCTACAGCGGGGGGCTACAATGAGCAGTTCTTC.

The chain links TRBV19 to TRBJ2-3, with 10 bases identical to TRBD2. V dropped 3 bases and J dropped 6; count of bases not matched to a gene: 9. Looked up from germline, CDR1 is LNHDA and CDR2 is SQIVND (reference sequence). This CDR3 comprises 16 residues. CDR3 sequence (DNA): TGTGCCAGTAGTATTTGGAGCGGGGGGGCCCGGGATACGCAGTATTTT. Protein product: CASSIWSGGARDTQYF.

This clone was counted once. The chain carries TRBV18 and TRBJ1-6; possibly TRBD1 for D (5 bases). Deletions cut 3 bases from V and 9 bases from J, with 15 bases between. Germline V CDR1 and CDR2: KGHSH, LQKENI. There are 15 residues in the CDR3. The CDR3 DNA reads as TGTGCCAGCTCACCGGAGGGGCCTGGTCGTTCACCCCTCCACTTT. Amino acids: CASSPEGPGRSPLHF.

The chain's CDR3 is CASSIGTGPGYTF. The CDR3 DNA follows: TGTGCCAGCAGTATCGGGACAGGGCCTGGCTACACCTTC. The V call is TRBV12-3 or TRBV12-4, the J call TRBJ1-2; 9 positions match TRBD1. There are 13 residues in the CDR3. J lost 7 bases, V lost 5 bases, and 5 bases had no gene match.

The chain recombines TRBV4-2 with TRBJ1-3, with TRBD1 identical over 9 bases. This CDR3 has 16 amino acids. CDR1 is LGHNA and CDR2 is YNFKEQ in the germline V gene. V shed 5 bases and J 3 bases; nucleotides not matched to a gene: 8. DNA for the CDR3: TGTGCCAGCAGCTCAACAGGGGGCGCGGGTGGAAACACCATATATTTT. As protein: CASSSTGGAGGNTIYF.

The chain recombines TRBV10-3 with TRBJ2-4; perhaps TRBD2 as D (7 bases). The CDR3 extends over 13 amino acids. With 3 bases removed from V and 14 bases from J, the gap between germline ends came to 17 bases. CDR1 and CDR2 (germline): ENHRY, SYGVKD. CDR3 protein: CAISDRGGEYKYF. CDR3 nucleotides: TGTGCCATCAGTGACCGAGGGGGGGAATATAAGTACTTC.

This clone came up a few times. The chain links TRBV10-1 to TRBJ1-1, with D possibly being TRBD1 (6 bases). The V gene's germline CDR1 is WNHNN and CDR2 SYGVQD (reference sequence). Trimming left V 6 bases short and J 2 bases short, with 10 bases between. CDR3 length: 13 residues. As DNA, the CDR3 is TGCGCCAGCAGGGAACAGGGTAACACTGAAGCTTTCTTT. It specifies CASREQGNTEAFF.

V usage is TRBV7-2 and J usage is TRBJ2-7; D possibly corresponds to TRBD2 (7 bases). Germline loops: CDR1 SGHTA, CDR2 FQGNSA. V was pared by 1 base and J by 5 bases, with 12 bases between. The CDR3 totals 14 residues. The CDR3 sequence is CASSLGPGGHEQYF. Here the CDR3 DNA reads TGTGCCAGCAGCTTAGGGCCCGGGGGGCACGAGCAGTACTTC.

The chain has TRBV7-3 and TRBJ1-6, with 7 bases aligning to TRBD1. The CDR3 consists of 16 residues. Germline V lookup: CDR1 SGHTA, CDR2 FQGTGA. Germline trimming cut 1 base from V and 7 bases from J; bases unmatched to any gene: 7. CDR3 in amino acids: CASSLRAGGRNSPLHF. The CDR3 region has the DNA TGTGCCAGCAGCTTAAGGGCAGGGGGAAGGAATTCACCCCTCCACTTT.

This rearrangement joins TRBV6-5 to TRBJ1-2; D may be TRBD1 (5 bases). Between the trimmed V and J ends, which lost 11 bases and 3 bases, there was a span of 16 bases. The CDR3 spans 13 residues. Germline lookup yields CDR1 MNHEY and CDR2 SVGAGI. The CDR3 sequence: CASSLDTHYGYTF. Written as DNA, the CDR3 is TGTGCCTCTTCCTTGGACACCCACTATGGCTACACCTTC.

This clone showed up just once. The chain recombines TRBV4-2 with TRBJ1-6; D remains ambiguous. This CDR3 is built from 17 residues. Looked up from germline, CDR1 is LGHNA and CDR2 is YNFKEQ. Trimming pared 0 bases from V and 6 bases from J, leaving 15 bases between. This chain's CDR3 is CASSQDRGSTRNSPLHF. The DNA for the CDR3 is TGTGCCAGCAGCCAAGATCGGGGATCCACGCGTAATTCACCCCTCCACTTT.

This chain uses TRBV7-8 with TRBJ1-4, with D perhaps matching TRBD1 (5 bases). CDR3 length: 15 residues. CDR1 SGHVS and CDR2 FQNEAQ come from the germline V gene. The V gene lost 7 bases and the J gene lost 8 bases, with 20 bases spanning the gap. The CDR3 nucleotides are TGTGCCAGCACCCCGGGTGTGGCGTACAGGGAAAAACTGTTTTTT. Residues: CASTPGVAYREKLFF. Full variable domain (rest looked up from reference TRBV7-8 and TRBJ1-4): GAGVSQSPRYKVAKRGQDVALRCDPISGHVSLFWYQQALGQGPEFLTYFQNEAQLDKSGLPSDRFFAERPEGSVSTLKIQRTQQEDSAVYLCASTPGVAYREKLFFGSGTQLSVL.

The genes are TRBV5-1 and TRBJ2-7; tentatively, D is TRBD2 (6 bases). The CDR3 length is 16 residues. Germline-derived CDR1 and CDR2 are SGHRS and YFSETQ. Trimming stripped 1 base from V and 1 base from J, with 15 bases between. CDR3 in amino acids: CASSLRGAGRSYEQYF. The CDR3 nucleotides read TGCGCCAGCAGCTTGAGGGGAGCGGGCCGATCCTACGAGCAGTACTTC.

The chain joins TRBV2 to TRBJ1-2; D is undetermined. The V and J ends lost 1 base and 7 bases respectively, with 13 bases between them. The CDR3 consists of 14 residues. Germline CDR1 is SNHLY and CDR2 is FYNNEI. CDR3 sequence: CASSEVRKLGGYTF. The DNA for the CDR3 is TGTGCCAGCAGTGAAGTGAGAAAGCTCGGTGGCTACACCTTC. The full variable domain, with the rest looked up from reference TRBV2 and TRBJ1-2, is EPEVTQTPSHQVTQMGQEVILRCVPISNHLYFYWYRQILGQKVEFLVSFYNNEISEKSEIFDDQFSVERPDGSNFTLKIRSTKLEDSAMYFCASSEVRKLGGYTFGSGTRLTVV.

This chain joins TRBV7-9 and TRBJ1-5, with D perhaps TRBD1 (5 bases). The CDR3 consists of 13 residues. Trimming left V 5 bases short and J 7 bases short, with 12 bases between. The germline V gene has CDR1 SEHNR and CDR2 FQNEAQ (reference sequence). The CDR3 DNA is TGTGCCAGCAGCCCCTTCAGGGAACAGCCCCAGCATTTT. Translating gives CASSPFREQPQHF.

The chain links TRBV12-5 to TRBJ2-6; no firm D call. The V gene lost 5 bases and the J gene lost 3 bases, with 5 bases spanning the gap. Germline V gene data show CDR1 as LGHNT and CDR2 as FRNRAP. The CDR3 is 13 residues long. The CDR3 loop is CASGLFGANVLTF. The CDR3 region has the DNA TGTGCTAGTGGTCTATTTGGGGCCAACGTCCTGACTTTC.

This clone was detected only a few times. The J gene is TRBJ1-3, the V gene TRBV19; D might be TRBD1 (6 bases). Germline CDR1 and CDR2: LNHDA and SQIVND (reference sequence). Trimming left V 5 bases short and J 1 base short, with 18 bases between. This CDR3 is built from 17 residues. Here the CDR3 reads CASSPRDTSRSGNTIYF. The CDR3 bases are TGTGCCAGTAGTCCTCGGGACACCTCTCGGTCTGGAAACACCATATATTTT.

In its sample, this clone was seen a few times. Here the CDR3 reads CASSPVGTDTQYF. The CDR3 DNA reads as TGTGCCAGCAGCCCCGTTGGCACAGATACGCAGTATTTT. The chain is built from TRBV6-5 and TRBJ2-3; D gene unclear. The V end lost 6 bases, the J end lost 1 base, and 8 bases lay between the germline ends. Germline assignment: CDR1 MNHEY and CDR2 SVGAGI. The CDR3 contains 13 residues.

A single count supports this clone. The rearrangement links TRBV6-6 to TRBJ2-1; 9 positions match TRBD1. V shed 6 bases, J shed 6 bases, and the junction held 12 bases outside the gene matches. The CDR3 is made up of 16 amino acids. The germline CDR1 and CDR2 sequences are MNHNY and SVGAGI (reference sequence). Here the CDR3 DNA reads TGTGCCAGCAGCACACCTCGGAGACAGGGGGGCAATGAGCAGTTCTTC. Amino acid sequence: CASSTPRRQGGNEQFF.